These 23 T cell receptor beta chains came from one sample sequenced in a study of CXCR3-negative and CXCR3-positive naive CD8 T cells (dated by TCRdb to about 2019). Their antigens are not known. The research as a whole found: TRB CDR3s from CXCR3-positive naive cells showed higher hydrophobicity (lower Kidera factor 4), lower energy, and higher strength and volume indices than CXCR3-negative naive cells.

The sequencer listed for this sample is NextSeq 550. The Human TCR Profiling Kit (MiLaboratory) was used to make UMI-labeled 5' RACE TRB cDNA libraries. The reads were reprocessed in TCRdb, with one entry per CDR3 protein sequence and no accompanying DNA. The sample table holds 150,000 to 170,000 distinct CDR3 sequences. The top ten clonotypes cover about 0.48% of the sample. The sample consisted of naive CXCR3+ CD8+ T cells from blood. The cell subset or site label, read with the paper, signifies: CD45RO-CCR7+CD27+CD95- naive CD8+ T cells expressing CXCR3 (TNR3+). These receptors all come from a human donor in good health. Some clones in this sample may be carry-over from other donors' samples.

J is TRBJ1-1 and V is TRBV29-1. Per the germline V gene, CDR1 is SQVTM and CDR2 is ANQGSEA. The length of the CDR3 is 13 residues. The CDR3 spells CSVEEVGSTEAFF.

The chain recombines TRBV12-5 with TRBJ2-7; the TCRdb call, TRBD2, lacks DNA for checking. The CDR3 is 14 amino acids. Germline V gene lookup returns CDR1 LGHNT and CDR2 FRNRAP. CDR3 protein: CASGTGLADYEQYF.

This rearrangement joins TRBV7-3 to TRBJ2-1; the D gene TCRdb calls, TRBD2, cannot be checked with no DNA. The CDR3 sequence is 15 residues long. Germline V gene lookup returns CDR1 SGHTA and CDR2 FQGTGA. This CDR3 reads CASSPTWTSHNEQFF.

The chain joins TRBV3-1 to TRBJ2-1. The CDR3 totals 13 residues. Germline V CDR1 and CDR2: LGHDT, YNNKEL (reference sequence). The CDR3 is CASRPNLDNEQFF.

J is TRBJ2-5 and V is TRBV2; TCRdb's D gene call, TRBD1, goes unchecked for lack of DNA. From germline, CDR1 is SNHLY and CDR2 FYNNEI. The CDR3 is 15 residues long. The CDR3 sequence: CASSMGVLGQETQYF.

The chain links TRBV7-9 to TRBJ2-1; absent DNA, TCRdb's TRBD1 call cannot be checked. The germline gives CDR1 SEHNR, CDR2 FQNEAQ (reference sequence). The CDR3 length is 16 residues. The CDR3: CASSFVGAPSYNEQFF. The full variable domain, in which reference TRBV7-9 and TRBJ2-1 provide the parts outside the CDR3, is DTGVSQNPRHKITKRGQNVTFRCDPISEHNRLYWYRQTLGQGPEFLTYFQNEAQLEKSRLLSDRFSAERPKGSFSTLEIQRTEQGDSAMYLCASSFVGAPSYNEQFFGPGTRLTVL.

The rearrangement joins TRBV5-1 to TRBJ2-5. CDR3 size: 14 residues. Germline-derived CDR1 and CDR2 are SGHRS and YFSETQ. The CDR3 loop is CASSFVVPQETQYF.

This CDR3 reads CSVENLGSSAERNF. The chain is built from TRBV29-1 and TRBJ2-7. CDR1 SQVTM and CDR2 ANQGSEA come from the germline V gene. The CDR3 extends over 14 amino acids.

CDR3 region: CASSQAVAGGHEQYF. This chain links TRBV4-1 with TRBJ2-7; TCRdb lists TRBD2, though no DNA is available to test this call. Germline V gives CDR1 MGHRA, CDR2 YSYEKL. The CDR3 contains 15 residues.

V is TRBV9 and J is TRBJ1-4. This CDR3 has 15 residues. Germline CDR1 SGDLS, CDR2 YYNGEE. The CDR3 reads CASSAGAATNEKLFF.

The V call is TRBV13, the J call TRBJ2-1; the TRBD1 assignment by TCRdb is unverifiable without DNA. There are 16 residues in the CDR3. The germline gives CDR1 PRHDT, CDR2 FYEKMQ (reference sequence). The CDR3 is CASSPGRQSSYNEQFF.

The J gene is TRBJ1-1, the V gene TRBV5-1; as DNA is missing, the TRBD1 call by TCRdb cannot be tested. Germline CDR1 SGHRS, CDR2 YFSETQ. The CDR3 sequence is 12 residues long. The CDR3 here is CASSWTGTEAFF.

The chain uses TRBV7-6 and TRBJ2-7; TCRdb designates TRBD1, a call that cannot be tested without DNA. This CDR3 spans 14 amino acids. Per the germline V gene, CDR1 is SGHVS and CDR2 is FNYEAQ. CDR3 loop: CASSTADRTYEQYF.

The genes are TRBV4-3 and TRBJ2-3. Germline V gene sequence: CDR1 LGHNA, CDR2 YSLEER. This CDR3 comprises 14 residues. CDR3 region: CASSQSVGSDTQYF.

This chain joins TRBV15 and TRBJ2-3; TCRdb gives TRBD1 as the D gene, but with no DNA this cannot be confirmed. This CDR3 is 15 amino acids long. Germline V gives CDR1 LNHNV, CDR2 YYDKDF (reference sequence). The CDR3 sequence: CATSSDSRATDTQYF.

V usage is TRBV6-6 and J usage is TRBJ2-1. Germline V gene sequence: CDR1 MNHNY, CDR2 SVGAGI (reference sequence). The CDR3 is 13 residues long. Here the CDR3 reads CASSFMNNNEQFF.

The V and J genes are TRBV4-2 and TRBJ1-1. The CDR3 consists of 15 residues. Germline V gene sequence: CDR1 LGHNA, CDR2 YNFKEQ. The CDR3 loop reads CASSQDRWPNTEAFF.

The rearrangement uses TRBV12-3 or TRBV12-4 and TRBJ2-5; TCRdb proposes TRBD1, but this gene call is untestable without DNA. The CDR3 has 18 amino acids. The chain's CDR3 is CASSFRGTGMGFQETQYF.

The V call is TRBV12-3 or TRBV12-4, the J call TRBJ2-7; TCRdb outputs TRBD2, but without DNA this stays unchecked. The CDR3 loop spans 16 amino acids. CDR3: CASSLTASGQRAVQYF.

The chain couples TRBV14 to TRBJ2-7. CDR1 and CDR2 (germline): SGHDN, FVKESK. CDR3 length: 14 residues. CDR3 sequence reads: CASSHSIVSYEQYF.

This chain joins TRBV12-3 or TRBV12-4 and TRBJ2-3. The CDR3 sequence is 13 residues long. The CDR3 here is CASSFFQADTQYF.

The rearrangement joins TRBV7-9 to TRBJ1-2; TCRdb's D gene call, TRBD1, goes unchecked for lack of DNA. This CDR3 contains 12 residues. The germline V gene encodes CDR1 SEHNR and CDR2 FQNEAQ (reference sequence). The chain's CDR3 is CASSLQGSGYTF.

This sequence joins TRBV12-3 or TRBV12-4 and TRBJ2-5; TCRdb's assignment of TRBD1 cannot be checked, as there is no DNA. CDR3 length equals 14 residues. The CDR3 loop is CASSHRDREETQYF.